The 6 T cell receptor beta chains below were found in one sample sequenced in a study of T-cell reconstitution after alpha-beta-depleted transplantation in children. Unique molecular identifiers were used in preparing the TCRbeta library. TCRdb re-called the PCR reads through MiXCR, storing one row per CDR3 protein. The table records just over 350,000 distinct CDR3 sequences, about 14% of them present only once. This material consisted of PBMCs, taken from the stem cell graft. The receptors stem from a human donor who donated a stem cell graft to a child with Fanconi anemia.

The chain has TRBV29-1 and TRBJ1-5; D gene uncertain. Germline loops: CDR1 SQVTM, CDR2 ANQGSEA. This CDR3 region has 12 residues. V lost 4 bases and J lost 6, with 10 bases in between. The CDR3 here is CSVGGPGQPQHF. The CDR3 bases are TGCAGCGTTGGGGGTCCGGGTCAGCCCCAGCATTTT.

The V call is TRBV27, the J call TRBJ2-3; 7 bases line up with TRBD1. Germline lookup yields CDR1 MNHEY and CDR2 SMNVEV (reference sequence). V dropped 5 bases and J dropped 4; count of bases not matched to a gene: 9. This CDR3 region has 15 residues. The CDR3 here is CASSVRQGWADTQYF. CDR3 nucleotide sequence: TGTGCCAGCAGTGTACGACAGGGTTGGGCAGATACGCAGTATTTT.

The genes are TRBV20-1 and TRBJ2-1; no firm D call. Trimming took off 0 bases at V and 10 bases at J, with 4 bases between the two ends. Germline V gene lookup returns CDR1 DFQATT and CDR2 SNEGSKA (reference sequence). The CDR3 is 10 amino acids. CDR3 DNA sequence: TGCAGTGCTAGAGAGGACGAGCAGTTCTTC. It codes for CSAREDEQFF.

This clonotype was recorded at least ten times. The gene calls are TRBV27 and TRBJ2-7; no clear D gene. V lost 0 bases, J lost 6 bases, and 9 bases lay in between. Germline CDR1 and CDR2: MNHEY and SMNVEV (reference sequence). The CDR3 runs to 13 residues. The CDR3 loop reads CASSLSPQGEQYF. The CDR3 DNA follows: TGTGCCAGCAGTTTATCTCCTCAAGGCGAGCAGTACTTC.

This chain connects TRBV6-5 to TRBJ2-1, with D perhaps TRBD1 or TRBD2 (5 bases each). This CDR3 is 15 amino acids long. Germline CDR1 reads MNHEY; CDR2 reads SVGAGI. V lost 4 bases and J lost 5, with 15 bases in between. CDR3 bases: TGTGCCAGCAGTTTTACACGGGTGGGGGACAATGAGCAGTTCTTC. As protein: CASSFTRVGDNEQFF.

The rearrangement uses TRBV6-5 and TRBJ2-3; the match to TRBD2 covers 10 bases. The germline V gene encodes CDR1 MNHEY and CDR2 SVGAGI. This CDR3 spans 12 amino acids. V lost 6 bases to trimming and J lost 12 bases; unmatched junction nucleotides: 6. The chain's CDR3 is CASRQSGGVQYF. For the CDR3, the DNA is TGTGCCAGCAGACAGAGCGGGGGGGTACAGTATTTT.